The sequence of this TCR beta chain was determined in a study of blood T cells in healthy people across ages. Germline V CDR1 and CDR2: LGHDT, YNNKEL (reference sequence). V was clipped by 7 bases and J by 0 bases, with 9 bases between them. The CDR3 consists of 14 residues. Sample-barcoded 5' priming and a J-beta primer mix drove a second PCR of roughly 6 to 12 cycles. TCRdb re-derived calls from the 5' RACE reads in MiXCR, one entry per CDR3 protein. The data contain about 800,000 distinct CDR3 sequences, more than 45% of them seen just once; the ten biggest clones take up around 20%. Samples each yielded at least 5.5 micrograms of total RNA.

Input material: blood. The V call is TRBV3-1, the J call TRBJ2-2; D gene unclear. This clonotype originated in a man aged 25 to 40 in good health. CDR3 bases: TGTGCCAGCACCCGATACTCGAACACCGGGGAGCTGTTTTTT. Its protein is CASTRYSNTGELFF.